Sequencing of this T cell receptor (beta chain) was carried out in a study of cytomegalovirus exposure and HLA in healthy donors. Turning to the study itself: A prior study identified 117 million unique TCR beta sequences from roughly 180 million T cells. Early on, a data release was issued that held tens of millions of unique TCRs from HLA-typed donors. Study-level findings and limits: Earlier analysis yielded a pattern in which most TCR beta V segments were productive about 90% or about 30% of the time. Later analysis associated a missense DCLRE1C variant with TCR beta V- and J-gene trimming.

As for this clone: What it binds is unknown.

Primers included in the PCR were 60 Vbeta and 13 Jbeta primers. Assay used: immunoSEQ multiplex PCR; TCRdb lists only in-frame clones, some missing. This table holds about 160,000 clones, roughly 79% found once. V lost 5 bases, J lost 9 bases, and 14 bases lay in between. The CDR3 extends over 13 amino acids. Looked up from germline, CDR1 is SGHNT and CDR2 is YENEEA. The sequencing sample was made of PBMCs. This TCR was recovered from a woman between 50 and 59 years old in good health and CMV-seronegative. J is TRBJ2-1 and V is TRBV11-3, with a possible D match to TRBD2 (5 bases). CDR3 loop: CASSQSRVSEQFF. The DNA for the CDR3 is TGTGCCAGCAGCCAGTCGAGGGTTAGTGAGCAGTTCTTC.